This T cell receptor beta chain is from a study of T cell changes during pregnancy in multiple sclerosis. Sequenced by immunoSEQ multiplex PCR; TCRdb stores in-frame clones only, minus some. The data hold around 29,000 clones, with around 89% observed a single time. The CDR3 has 16 amino acids. The V and J ends lost 1 base and 2 bases, in that order; junction bases with no gene match: 5. Per germline, CDR1 MNHNS and CDR2 SASEGT. The origin of this receptor is a female donor in good health, enrolled as a control in a pregnancy study. This chain uses TRBV6-1 with TRBJ2-3, with TRBD2 identical over 8 bases. The material sequenced was CD4+ T cells from peripheral blood mononuclear cells, taken in the first trimester of pregnancy. CDR3 protein: CASSEDASGYTDTQYF. CDR3 bases: TGTGCCAGCAGTGAAGATGCTAGCGGGTACACAGATACGCAGTATTTT.